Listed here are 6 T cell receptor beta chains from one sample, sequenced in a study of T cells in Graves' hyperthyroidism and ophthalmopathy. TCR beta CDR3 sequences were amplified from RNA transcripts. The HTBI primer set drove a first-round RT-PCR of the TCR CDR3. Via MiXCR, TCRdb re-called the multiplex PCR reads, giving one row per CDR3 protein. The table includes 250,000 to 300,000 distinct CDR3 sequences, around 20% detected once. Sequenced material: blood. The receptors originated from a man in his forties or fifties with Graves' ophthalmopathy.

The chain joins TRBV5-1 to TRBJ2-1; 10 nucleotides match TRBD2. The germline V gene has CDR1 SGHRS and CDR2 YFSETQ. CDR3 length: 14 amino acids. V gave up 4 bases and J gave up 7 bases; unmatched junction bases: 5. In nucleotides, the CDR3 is TGCGCCAGCAGCGGACTAGCGGTAAAGAATGAGCAGTTCTTC. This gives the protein CASSGLAVKNEQFF.

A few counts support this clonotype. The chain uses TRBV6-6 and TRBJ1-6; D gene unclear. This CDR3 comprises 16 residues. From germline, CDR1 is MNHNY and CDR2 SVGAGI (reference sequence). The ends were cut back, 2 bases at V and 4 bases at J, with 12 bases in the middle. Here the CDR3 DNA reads TGTGCCAGCAGTTACCTGGTCCGGGGATATAATTCACCCCTCCACTTT. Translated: CASSYLVRGYNSPLHF.

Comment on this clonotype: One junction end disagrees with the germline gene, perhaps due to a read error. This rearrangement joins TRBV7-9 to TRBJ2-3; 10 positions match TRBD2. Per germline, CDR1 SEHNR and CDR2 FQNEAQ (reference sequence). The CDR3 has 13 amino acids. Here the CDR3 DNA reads TGTGCCAGCAGCCTAGCGGGAGTGGATACGCAGTATTTT. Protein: CASSLAGVDTQYF.

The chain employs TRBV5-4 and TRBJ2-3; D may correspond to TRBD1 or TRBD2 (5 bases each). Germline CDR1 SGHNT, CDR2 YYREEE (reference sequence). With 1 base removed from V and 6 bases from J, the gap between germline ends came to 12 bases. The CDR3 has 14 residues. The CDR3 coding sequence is TGTGCCAGCAGCTTGATCCCCAGGGACGATACGCAGTATTTT. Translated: CASSLIPRDDTQYF. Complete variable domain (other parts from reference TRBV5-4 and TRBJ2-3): ETGVTQSPTHLIKTRGQQVTLRCSSQSGHNTVSWYQQALGQGPQFIFQYYREEENGRGNFPPRFSGLQFPNYSSELNVNALELDDSALYLCASSLIPRDDTQYFGPGTRLTVL.

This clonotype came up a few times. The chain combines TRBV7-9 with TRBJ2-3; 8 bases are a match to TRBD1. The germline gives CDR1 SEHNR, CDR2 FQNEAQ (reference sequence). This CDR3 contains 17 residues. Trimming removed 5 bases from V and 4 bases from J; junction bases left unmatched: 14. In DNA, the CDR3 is TGTGCCAGCAGCCTAAGAGTACCGGGACAGGTGGCAGATACGCAGTATTTT. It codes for CASSLRVPGQVADTQYF.

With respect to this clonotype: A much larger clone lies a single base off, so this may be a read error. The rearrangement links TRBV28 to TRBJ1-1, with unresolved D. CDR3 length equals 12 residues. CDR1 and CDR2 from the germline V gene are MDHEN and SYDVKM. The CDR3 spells CANSLTHTEAFF. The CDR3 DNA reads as TGTGCCAACAGTTTAACGCACACTGAAGCTTTCTTT.